The 6 T cell receptor beta chains given below trace back to one sample, sequenced in a study of blood T cells in healthy people across ages. Combining a sample-barcoded 5' primer with a J-beta primer mix, a second PCR ran for 7 to 11 cycles. TCRdb reprocessed the 5' RACE reads via MiXCR and lists one record per CDR3 protein. The data contain about 1,600,000 distinct CDR3 sequences, roughly 45% of them singletons. What was sequenced was blood. The source of these receptors is a young woman in good health.

The rearrangement links TRBV7-6 to TRBJ2-7; the D gene could be TRBD1 or TRBD2 (5 bases each). The germline gives CDR1 SGHVS, CDR2 FNYEAQ. V lost 2 bases and J 3 bases, leaving 14 bases between the germline ends. CDR3 length: 15 residues. The CDR3 region is CASSLSTTDYYEQYF. DNA for the CDR3: TGTGCCAGCAGCTTAAGTACGACAGACTACTACGAGCAGTACTTC.

This clonotype was detected only once. The chain uses TRBV6-1 and TRBJ2-2, with D uncertain. V shed 5 bases and J shed 4 bases, with 11 bases lying between them. Germline V lookup: CDR1 MNHNS, CDR2 SASEGT. This CDR3 has 14 amino acids. The CDR3 spells CASSNNILTGELFF. In DNA, the CDR3 is TGTGCCAGCAGTAACAACATCCTCACCGGGGAGCTGTTTTTT.

The genes are TRBV27 and TRBJ1-5; no clear D. Germline V gives CDR1 MNHEY, CDR2 SMNVEV (reference sequence). V was shortened by 8 bases and J by 0 bases, with 11 bases between the two germline ends. There are 14 residues in the CDR3. The DNA for the CDR3 is TGTGCCAGCGGAGAGGTCCATAGCAATCAGCCCCAGCATTTT. Translated: CASGEVHSNQPQHF.

This clonotype was picked up a small number of times. This chain connects TRBV2 to TRBJ2-1; D unclear. CDR3 length: 11 residues. The germline CDR1 and CDR2 sequences are SNHLY and FYNNEI. Between the trimmed V and J ends, which lost 11 bases and 8 bases, there was a span of 13 bases. CDR3 bases: TGTGCCTGGCGAATCGGCCATGAGCAGTTCTTC. Protein product: CAWRIGHEQFF.

The chain's CDR3 is CASSPLANPTDTQYF. The CDR3 DNA reads as TGTGCCAGCAGCCCACTAGCGAACCCCACAGATACGCAGTATTTT. The chain uses TRBV3-1 and TRBJ2-3; 7 positions agree with TRBD2. The CDR3 is 15 residues long. With V trimmed by 4 bases and J by 2 bases, 6 bases remained unmatched. From germline, CDR1 is LGHDT and CDR2 YNNKEL (reference sequence).

The chain joins TRBV7-2 to TRBJ2-3, with D uncertain. CDR3 size: 16 residues. V gave up 5 bases and J gave up 7 bases, with 22 bases separating them. Germline CDR1 and CDR2: SGHTA and FQGNSA. The CDR3 sequence is CASSPERTALWNTQYF. CDR3 in DNA: TGTGCCAGCAGCCCGGAACGGACCGCCCTCTGGAATACGCAGTATTTT.